The rows below give T cell receptor beta chains drawn from one sample of a study of T cell repertoires and leukemia-associated antigens. The antigens these receptors bind are not known. TCRdb used MiXCR to reprocess the 5' RACE reads, holding one entry per CDR3 protein. The sample lists roughly 10,000 distinct CDR3 sequences; approximately 40% were seen once. Sequenced: CD3+ T cells sorted from blood and cultured. These receptors came from a female donor in good health. Each CDR3 is given with its conserved first and last residue. A D gene is named only where the DNA matches it firmly. Clone size is not always given. Where it is, it says once, few, many or a class for expanded clones.

j_call,v_call,clone_size,d_call,cdr3_nt,cdr3_aa
TRBJ2-7,TRBV20-1,medium-sized,.,TGCAGTGCTAGCCGTACTAGCTACGAGCAGTACTTC,CSASRTSYEQYF
TRBJ2-7,TRBV4-3,few,.,TGCGCCAGCAGCCAAGATACGGGTACCCCCGCGGTATCCTACGAGCAGTACTTC,CASSQDTGTPAVSYEQYF
TRBJ2-7,TRBV20-1,.,.,TGCAGTGCTAGAATACGCGGGTGGAGCTCCTACGAGCAGCACTTC,CSARIRGWSSYEQHF
TRBJ2-5,TRBV15,many,.,TGTGCCACCAGCAGAGATCAGGGGACCCAAGAGACCCAGTACTTC,CATSRDQGTQETQYF
TRBJ2-1,TRBV7-3,.,TRBD2,TGTGCCGGCAGCTCCGTAGCGGGGTTCTGCAATGAGCAGTTCTTC,CAGSSVAGFCNEQFF
TRBJ1-2,TRBV6-5,.,.,TGTGCCAGCAGTTGGGACGGAAGCTACTATGACTGCACCTTC,CASSWDGSYYDCTF
TRBJ2-5,TRBV12-5,.,TRBD1,TGTGCTAGTGGACAGGGGGCAGGTCGACAAGAGGCCCAGTACTTC,CASGQGAGRQEAQYF
TRBJ2-5,TRBV6-2/TRBV6-3,.,.,TGTGCCAGCACTCGGCCAAAAGAGACCCAGTACTTC,CASTRPKETQYF
TRBJ2-2,TRBV18,many,TRBD2,TGTGCCAGCTCACCGGGACTAGCGAACACCGGGGAGCTGTTTTTT,CASSPGLANTGELFF
TRBJ2-2,TRBV7-6,many,.,TGTGCCAGCAGCTTAGCGTCCCCAACTCACACCGGGGAGCTGTTTTTT,CASSLASPTHTGELFF
TRBJ2-3,TRBV7-2,.,.,TGTGCCAGCAGCTTCAACACAGATACGCAGTATTTT,CASSFNTDTQYF
TRBJ2-1,TRBV20-1,few,TRBD2,TGCAGTGCTAGGGGACTAGCGGGAACCAGTGAGCAGTTCTTC,CSARGLAGTSEQFF
TRBJ2-7,TRBV20-1,.,TRBD2,TGCAGTGCAAACAAGCGACTAGCGGGGACCTACGAGCAGTACTTC,CSANKRLAGTYEQYF
TRBJ2-7,TRBV27,.,TRBD1,TGTGCCAGCAGTATCACAGGGGGATTACTTACCTACGAGCAGTACTTC,CASSITGGLLTYEQYF
TRBJ2-5,TRBV7-3,.,.,TGTGCCAGCAGCTTATCCGGGACCCAAGAGACCCAGTACTTC,CASSLSGTQETQYF
TRBJ2-6,TRBV4-2,.,TRBD1,TGTGCCAGCAGCCAACCCTCTAAAGGACAGGTTCTCTCCGGGGCCAACGTCCTGACTTTC,CASSQPSKGQVLSGANVLTF
TRBJ2-7,TRBV9,medium-sized,TRBD2,TGTGCCAGCAGCGTAGGGGGACTAGCGGCCGAGCAGTACTTC,CASSVGGLAAEQYF
TRBJ2-1,TRBV7-9,.,.,TGTGCCGTCCAGGGCGGGCAACAGCAGTTCTTC,CAVQGGQQQFF
TRBJ2-7,TRBV27,few,.,TGTGCCAGCAGTAGACCATCCGGGTCTCGAACCTCCTACGAGCAGTACTTC,CASSRPSGSRTSYEQYF
TRBJ2-1,TRBV4-2,.,.,TGTGCCAGCAGCCAAGATCGGCTGGCTAAGTTCTTC,CASSQDRLAKFF
TRBJ2-3,TRBV15,.,TRBD1,TGTGCCACCAGCAGAGATCGGACAGGGGGCGCAGATACGCAGTATTTT,CATSRDRTGGADTQYF
TRBJ2-7,TRBV6-5,many,TRBD2,TGTGCCAGCCTAGCGGGCTTCGAGCAGTACTTC,CASLAGFEQYF
TRBJ2-1,TRBV4-3,.,.,TGCGCCAGCAACCCCGGTGGGGCGGAGGCCTACAATGAGCAGTTCTTC,CASNPGGAEAYNEQFF
TRBJ2-3,TRBV3-1,.,.,TGTACCAGCAGCCAGGATTTCCTAGCGACTGTTCCAGATACGCAGTATTTT,CTSSQDFLATVPDTQYF
TRBJ2-3,TRBV5-1,medium-sized,.,TGCGCCAGCAGCATAGGGAGCACAGATACGCAGTATTTT,CASSIGSTDTQYF
TRBJ2-3,TRBV20-1,few,.,TGCAGGGCTTCGCTGGCAGGCAACACAGATACGCAGTATTTT,CRASLAGNTDTQYF
TRBJ2-1,TRBV5-1,many,TRBD2,TGCGCCAGCAGCTTGGCCCTAGCGGGAGGGCCCAGCTCCTACAATGAGCAGTTCTTC,CASSLALAGGPSSYNEQFF
TRBJ2-7,TRBV20-1,few,TRBD1,TGCAGTGCCCCCCAGGGCGGCAGGGGGTCCTACGAGCAGTACTTC,CSAPQGGRGSYEQYF
TRBJ1-5,TRBV20-1,.,.,TGCAGCGCTGGGCACCGGGCTCCGACCGCGGATACGCAGCATTTT,CSAGHRAPTADTQHF
TRBJ2-5,TRBV5-6,medium-sized,TRBD2,TGTGCCAGCAGCCCTTGGACTAGCGGGAGGTCTTTGACCCAGTACTTC,CASSPWTSGRSLTQYF
TRBJ2-5,TRBV7-2,.,.,TGTCCCTGCAGCTTAACGGAGATGGAGACCCAGTACTTC,CPCSLTEMETQYF
TRBJ2-7,TRBV7-2,.,.,TGTGCCAGCAGCCCGGTCCCCCGGTCTACCTACGAGCAGTACTTC,CASSPVPRSTYEQYF
TRBJ2-7,TRBV4-1,.,TRBD1,TGCGCCAGCAGCCGAGGGCTTGGGACAGGGGGCTACGAGCAGTACTTC,CASSRGLGTGGYEQYF
TRBJ2-1,TRBV7-2,.,.,TGTGCCAGCAGCTCCGATTCCGGGAGATACAATGAGCAGTTCTTC,CASSSDSGRYNEQFF
TRBJ2-2,TRBV5-1,.,TRBD1,TGCGCCAGCAACCTGGACAGGGAGACCGGGGAGCTGTTTTTT,CASNLDRETGELFF
TRBJ1-4,TRBV3-1,many,.,TGTGCCAGCAGCCAACGGGGAGCAACTAATGAAAAACTGTTTTTT,CASSQRGATNEKLFF
TRBJ2-3,TRBV19,.,TRBD2,TGTGCCAGTAGTCCAGGGACTAGCAGGGTACAAGATACGCAGTATTTT,CASSPGTSRVQDTQYF
TRBJ2-7,TRBV5-5,.,.,TGTGCCAGCAGCAGGGGCCCCCGTGAGCAGTACTTC,CASSRGPREQYF
TRBJ2-1,TRBV5-1,.,TRBD2,TGCGCCAGCAGTTCCCGGGCGGGAGCGGGACGCTACAATGAGCAGTTCTTC,CASSSRAGAGRYNEQFF
TRBJ1-5,TRBV7-2,.,.,.,CASSFYICSAKRDSATQPQHF
TRBJ2-5,TRBV20-1,.,.,TGCAGTGCTAGAGGACTGCAAGAGACCCAGTACTTC,CSARGLQETQYF
TRBJ2-5,TRBV5-1,few,.,TGCGCCAGCAGCGGAGGGGGTTACGGGGAGACCCAGTACTTC,CASSGGGYGETQYF
TRBJ2-1,TRBV20-1,.,.,TGCAGTGCTAGGCCTAGCGATTACAATGAGCAGTTCTTC,CSARPSDYNEQFF
TRBJ1-6,TRBV4-1,many,TRBD1,TGCGCCAGCAGCTACACCTGGGACAGAGATAATTCACCCCTCCACTTT,CASSYTWDRDNSPLHF
TRBJ2-2,TRBV9,.,TRBD2,TGTGCCAGCAGCCTCAGGGGGGGGACTAGCACAGACACCGGGGAGCTGTTTTTT,CASSLRGGTSTDTGELFF